The 23 T cell receptor beta chains in this list originate from one sample, sequenced in a study of T-cell memory formation after mild COVID-19. MiXCR was run by TCRdb on the 5' RACE reads, yielding one entry per CDR3 protein. Here the sample spans some 160,000 distinct CDR3 sequences, 31% being singletons. The specimen was PBMCs or a T cell subset sorted from them (not recorded which). The receptors stem from an adult woman who had mild COVID-19 (a few samples of this study predate the infection). Cell type and time point are not known.

This chain links TRBV6-2 or TRBV6-3 with TRBJ2-7, with 12 positions matching TRBD1. Trimming at V came to 7 bases and at J to 0 bases, leaving 4 bases not matched to a gene. Germline CDR1 is MNHEY and CDR2 is SVGEGT. This CDR3 has 15 residues. CDR3: CASNPGQGASYEQYF. CDR3 nucleotide sequence: TGTGCCAGCAACCCGGGACAGGGGGCCTCCTACGAGCAGTACTTC.

The CDR3 DNA reads TGTGCCAGCAGTACTCTGGGACAGATTTACACCGGGGAGCTGTTTTTT. It encodes CASSTLGQIYTGELFF. The chain carries TRBV6-5 and TRBJ2-2; TRBD1 matches at 7 bases. J was trimmed by 3 bases and V by 5 bases; bases with no gene match: 9. CDR1 is MNHEY, CDR2 SVGAGI, per germline. The CDR3 has 16 amino acids.

This clonotype came up once. The rearrangement joins TRBV7-9 to TRBJ2-1; 14 bases fit TRBD2. Germline V gene lookup returns CDR1 SEHNR and CDR2 FQNEAQ (reference sequence). J lost 9 bases, V lost 4 bases, and 5 bases had no gene match. This CDR3 has 15 residues. CDR3 DNA: TGTGCCAGCAGCTACGGGACTAGCGGGAGTGGTGAGCAGTTCTTC. Translation: CASSYGTSGSGEQFF. Variable domain in full (rest from reference TRBV7-9 and TRBJ2-1): DTGVSQNPRHKITKRGQNVTFRCDPISEHNRLYWYRQTLGQGPEFLTYFQNEAQLEKSRLLSDRFSAERPKGSFSTLEIQRTEQGDSAMYLCASSYGTSGSGEQFFGPGTRLTVL.

The J gene is TRBJ2-3, the V gene TRBV14, with a possible D match to TRBD2 (6 bases). Per germline, CDR1 SGHDN and CDR2 FVKESK. The germline V and J ends were trimmed by 4 bases and 5 bases, with 10 bases remaining between them. The CDR3 loop spans 13 amino acids. The CDR3 region is CASSLYGRDTQYF. The CDR3 DNA follows: TGTGCCAGCAGCCTTTACGGGAGAGATACGCAGTATTTT.

This clonotype came up a few times. The rearrangement links TRBV20-1 to TRBJ2-5; possible D gene TRBD2, 6 bases. Per the germline V gene, CDR1 is DFQATT and CDR2 is SNEGSKA (reference sequence). The ends were cut back, 3 bases at V and 5 bases at J, with 10 bases in the middle. The CDR3 spans 12 residues. CDR3 DNA sequence: TGCAGTGCTAGGGAGGGTGGGGAGACCCAGTACTTC. This codes for CSAREGGETQYF.

This chain joins TRBV29-1 and TRBJ2-5; the D gene is possibly TRBD1 (6 bases). V was pared by 3 bases and J by 4 bases, with 15 bases between. Germline CDR1 reads SQVTM; CDR2 reads ANQGSEA. The CDR3 is 14 residues long. CDR3 protein: CSVDTDSPRETQYF. In DNA form, the CDR3 reads TGCAGCGTTGATACGGACAGTCCTCGAGAGACCCAGTACTTC.

The rearrangement uses TRBV5-1 and TRBJ2-3; D uncertain. V gave up 0 bases and J gave up 2 bases, with 7 bases separating them. Germline V gene sequence: CDR1 SGHRS, CDR2 YFSETQ. The CDR3 sequence is 14 residues long. In DNA form, the CDR3 reads TGCGCCAGCAGCTTGGATGCAGCCACAGATACGCAGTATTTT. Its translation is CASSLDAATDTQYF.

The table lists this clonotype with a few counts. The chain has TRBV6-2 or TRBV6-3 and TRBJ2-7; unclear D gene. V gave up 1 base and J gave up 2 bases, with 6 bases separating them. This CDR3 comprises 13 residues. Per germline, CDR1 MNHEY and CDR2 SVGEGT. CDR3 sequence: CASSYLDPYEQYF. The CDR3 DNA sequence: TGTGCCAGCAGTTACTTGGACCCCTACGAGCAGTACTTC.

J is TRBJ2-5 and V is TRBV4-2; D is unresolved. This CDR3 contains 15 residues. Germline CDR1 LGHNA, CDR2 YNFKEQ. V was shortened by 3 bases and J by 0 bases, with 11 bases between the two germline ends. CDR3: CASSQKTGYQETQYF. DNA of the CDR3: TGTGCCAGCAGCCAGAAGACTGGCTACCAAGAGACCCAGTACTTC.

V usage is TRBV7-9 and J usage is TRBJ2-2, with TRBD2 as a possible D gene (6 bases). Trimming stripped 7 bases from V and 0 bases from J, with 18 bases between. Per the germline V gene, CDR1 is SEHNR and CDR2 is FQNEAQ (reference sequence). The CDR3 has 17 amino acids. CDR3 in amino acids: CASTEVPGEPNTGELFF. The DNA for the CDR3 is TGTGCCAGCACCGAAGTTCCGGGGGAACCGAACACCGGGGAGCTGTTTTTT. The full variable domain, rest sourced from reference TRBV7-9 and TRBJ2-2, is DTGVSQNPRHKITKRGQNVTFRCDPISEHNRLYWYRQTLGQGPEFLTYFQNEAQLEKSRLLSDRFSAERPKGSFSTLEIQRTEQGDSAMYLCASTEVPGEPNTGELFFGEGSRLTVL.

This chain connects TRBV4-1 to TRBJ1-5; a weak D match, TRBD1 (6 bases). Germline assignment: CDR1 MGHRA and CDR2 YSYEKL. V gave up 0 bases and J gave up 1 base, with 10 bases separating them. The CDR3 is made up of 16 amino acids. CDR3 sequence reads: CASSQESRGSNQPQHF. The CDR3 nucleotides read TGCGCCAGCAGCCAAGAGAGCAGGGGAAGCAATCAGCCCCAGCATTTT.

The chain uses TRBV29-1 and TRBJ2-2; 7 nucleotides align to TRBD2. The CDR3 length is 13 residues. Germline V gene lookup returns CDR1 SQVTM and CDR2 ANQGSEA. Trimming at V came to 6 bases and at J to 4 bases, leaving 5 bases not matched to a gene. CDR3 residues: CSVALASTGELFF. DNA for the CDR3: TGCAGCGTGGCACTAGCGAGCACCGGGGAGCTGTTTTTT.

This chain links TRBV12-3 or TRBV12-4 with TRBJ2-2; D unresolved. The V end was cut by 2 bases, the J end by 7 bases, with 5 bases between. The CDR3 extends over 12 amino acids. CDR3 sequence reads: CASSLWHGELFF. The CDR3 DNA is TGTGCCAGCAGTTTATGGCACGGGGAGCTGTTTTTT.

The chain joins TRBV12-3 or TRBV12-4 to TRBJ2-4, with D possibly matching TRBD2 (6 bases). V lost 0 bases to trimming and J lost 4 bases, with 13 bases between them. This CDR3 contains 16 residues. The CDR3 DNA follows: TGTGCCAGCAGTTTAGCGGAGGGACTGGCTAAAAACATTCAGTACTTC. Amino acid sequence: CASSLAEGLAKNIQYF.

Many counts were recorded for this clonotype. V is TRBV10-3 and J is TRBJ2-7; 7 bases align to TRBD1. The CDR3 length is 13 residues. Germline-derived CDR1 and CDR2 are ENHRY and SYGVKD. The J segment lost 2 bases and the V segment lost 6 bases, leaving 4 bases of the junction unmatched. The CDR3: CAIRGDSPYEQYF. The CDR3 DNA sequence: TGTGCCATCAGGGGGGACAGCCCCTACGAGCAGTACTTC.

J is TRBJ2-3 and V is TRBV6-1; 7 bases line up with TRBD2. The CDR3 covers 17 residues. J gave up 3 bases and V 4 bases, and 13 bases lay outside the gene matches. Per the germline V gene, CDR1 is MNHNS and CDR2 is SASEGT. CDR3 coding DNA: TGTGCCAGCAGTGTGGGCTACTTGAGCGGGGTAACAGATACGCAGTATTTT. As protein: CASSVGYLSGVTDTQYF.

This clonotype was counted a few times. The chain carries TRBV20-1 and TRBJ2-1, with 11 bases identical to TRBD1. V lost 2 bases and J lost 8; bases outside the gene matches: 8. CDR1 is DFQATT, CDR2 SNEGSKA, per germline (reference sequence). The CDR3 sequence is 15 residues long. CDR3 sequence: CSARHRDRGFDEQFF. The CDR3 DNA reads as TGCAGTGCTAGACACCGGGACAGGGGGTTCGATGAGCAGTTCTTC.

This clonotype was observed many times. The V gene is TRBV12-3 or TRBV12-4, the J gene TRBJ1-2; no clear D. Trimming cost V 6 bases and J 8 bases, with 16 bases left between them. The CDR3 has 13 amino acids. CDR3 loop: CASSHGLLSGYTF. CDR3 in DNA: TGTGCCAGCAGCCACGGACTGTTAAGCGGCTACACCTTC.

The chain uses TRBV25-1 and TRBJ2-7; 10 nucleotides match TRBD1. Germline CDR1 is MGHDK and CDR2 is SYGVNS. This CDR3 comprises 15 residues. J was trimmed by 6 bases and V by 8 bases; bases with no gene match: 13. Written as DNA, the CDR3 is TGTGCCAGCGCCGATCGGGGACAGGGGAAATTCGAGCAGTACTTC. This encodes CASADRGQGKFEQYF.

CDR3 nucleotides: TGTGCCAGCAGCTTAGGACGGTTCAACACTGAAGCTTTCTTT. Protein: CASSLGRFNTEAFF. The chain is built from TRBV7-3 and TRBJ1-1, with D unclear. V was shortened by 2 bases and J by 2 bases, with 9 bases between the two germline ends. This CDR3 region has 14 residues. Germline CDR1 reads SGHTA; CDR2 reads FQGTGA.

The chain links TRBV7-9 to TRBJ2-7; D is unresolved. The ends were cut back, 0 bases at V and 3 bases at J, with 9 bases in the middle. The V gene's germline CDR1 is SEHNR and CDR2 FQNEAQ (reference sequence). The CDR3 is 14 residues long. As DNA, the CDR3 is TGTGCCAGCAGCTTAGCGCACCTAAGCTACGAGCAGTACTTC. It translates to CASSLAHLSYEQYF.

In this sample, this clonotype turned up a few times. CDR3 sequence: CASRANRGGTEAFF. For the CDR3, the DNA is TGTGCCAGCAGAGCGAACAGGGGTGGCACTGAAGCTTTCTTT. The rearrangement uses TRBV12-3 or TRBV12-4 and TRBJ1-1, with 7 bases that match TRBD1. V lost 6 bases to trimming and J lost 4 bases; unmatched junction nucleotides: 8. This CDR3 is built from 14 residues.

The chain joins TRBV11-2 to TRBJ2-5; D may be TRBD1 (5 bases). Germline CDR1 is SGHAT and CDR2 is FQNNGV. V was clipped by 5 bases and J by 3 bases, with 31 bases between them. The CDR3 is 20 amino acids. The CDR3 DNA is TGTGCCAGCAGCCCCACTTCGACCCAACGCGTCAGGGCTGGAGAAGAGACCCAGTACTTC. Translating it yields CASSPTSTQRVRAGEETQYF.